A selection of T cell receptor beta chains follows, all from one sample in a study of T-cell memory formation after mild COVID-19. MiXCR, run by TCRdb on the 5' RACE reads, gives a single entry per CDR3 protein. Of almost 350,000 distinct CDR3 sequences in the sample, less than 25% are singletons; the top ten hold 21%. Sequenced sample: PBMCs or a T cell subset sorted from them (not recorded which). The source is a man between 18 and 29 years old who had mild COVID-19 (a few samples of this study predate the infection). Cell type and time point are not known. Each CDR3 is given with its conserved first and last residue. D genes are given only for firm matches. Size is omitted from some rows. Given values are once, few, many or a class for expanded clones.

14,NA,TRBV3-1,TRBJ1-4,NA,TGTGCCAGCAGCCAGTGGGGGGAACCTGAAACACTGTTTTTT,CASSQWGEPETLFF
13,NA,TRBV7-7,TRBJ1-2,TRBD1,TGTGCTAGCAGCCAAATAGGGGGCGATGGCTACACCTTC,CASSQIGGDGYTF
15,NA,TRBV4-3,TRBJ1-3,NA,TGCGCCAGCAGCCAAGAGAGAGGCTCTGGAAACACCATATATTTT,CASSQERGSGNTIYF
15,NA,TRBV21-1,TRBJ2-2,NA,TGTGCCAGCAGCAAAGAGAACAGGGGAAAGGGGGAGCTGTTTTTT,CASSKENRGKGELFF
14,NA,TRBV5-1,TRBJ1-2,TRBD1,TGCGCCAGCAGCCCGGGACAGGGGCCCTATGTCTACACCTTC,CASSPGQGPYVYTF
17,few,TRBV4-3,TRBJ2-5,TRBD2,TGCGCCAGCAGCTTTTCGGCGAGCGGGGGTGGCTCGGAGACCCAGTACTTC,CASSFSASGGGSETQYF
14,NA,TRBV12-3/TRBV12-4,TRBJ1-2,TRBD1,TGTGCCAGCAGCCAGGACAGGGGGAAGGGTGGCTACACCTTC,CASSQDRGKGGYTF
12,NA,TRBV7-6,TRBJ2-5,NA,TGTGCCAGCAGTTGGGACCGGGAGACCCAGTACTTC,CASSWDRETQYF
14,few,TRBV5-1,TRBJ1-2,NA,TGCGCCAGCAGCTTGGAGGTGGGAAGGGGAGGCTACACCTTC,CASSLEVGRGGYTF
16,NA,TRBV6-1,TRBJ1-2,NA,TGTGCCAGCAGCCCGGACAAACGAAACCCAAACTATGGCTACACCTTC,CASSPDKRNPNYGYTF
14,NA,TRBV10-3,TRBJ2-5,NA,TGTGCCATCAAGGGTGCCGGAATCCAAGAGACCCAGTACTTC,CAIKGAGIQETQYF
11,few,TRBV30,TRBJ2-1,NA,TGTGCCTGGAGTATGGGGGTTGAGCAGTTCTTC,CAWSMGVEQFF
14,NA,TRBV6-2/TRBV6-3,TRBJ1-1,NA,TGTGCCAGCAGTTACGGGACATCCGACGGTTTAGGTTTCTTT,CASSYGTSDGLGFF
14,NA,TRBV6-5,TRBJ2-5,TRBD1,TGTGCCAGCAGTCGCGGGACAGGGGTAGAGACCCAGTACTTC,CASSRGTGVETQYF
15,NA,TRBV7-2,TRBJ2-3,NA,TGTGCCAGCAGCTACCTCGTCAGCAACACAGATACGCAGTATTTT,CASSYLVSNTDTQYF
18,few,TRBV7-9,TRBJ2-1,TRBD1,TGTGCCAGCAGCTTAGCGTGGACAGGCGGCTCCTGGGGGAATGAGCAGTTCTTC,CASSLAWTGGSWGNEQFF
14,few,TRBV15,TRBJ2-5,TRBD1,TGTGCCACCAGCCGGAAGGGACAGGAAGAGACCCAGTACTTC,CATSRKGQEETQYF
14,NA,TRBV12-5,TRBJ1-3,NA,TGTGCTAGTGGTTTGGTAGGATCAGGGAACACCATATATTTT,CASGLVGSGNTIYF
14,NA,TRBV9,TRBJ1-6,NA,TGTGCCAGCAGCGTAAGGACGGCAAATTCACCCCTCCACTTT,CASSVRTANSPLHF
12,medium-sized,TRBV9,TRBJ2-1,NA,TGTGCCAGCAGCGGGATGACTTCCGAGCAGTTCTTC,CASSGMTSEQFF
16,NA,TRBV7-3,TRBJ2-2,NA,TGTGCCAGCAGCTTAAAAGTCGCACGGAACACCGGGGAGCTGTTTTTT,CASSLKVARNTGELFF
14,many,TRBV10-3,TRBJ2-5,TRBD1,TGTGCCATCAAAGGGACAGACCTTCAAGAGACCCAGTACTTC,CAIKGTDLQETQYF
15,few,TRBV5-1,TRBJ1-1,TRBD1,TGCGCCAGCAGCTTGGGCCCGACAGGGGCGACTGAAGCTTTCTTT,CASSLGPTGATEAFF
16,few,TRBV7-3,TRBJ1-2,TRBD1,TGTGCCAGCAGCGCCCCACATGGACAGGGGATCAGTGGCTACACCTTC,CASSAPHGQGISGYTF
16,few,TRBV7-8,TRBJ2-5,TRBD2,TGTGCCAGCAGCTTAGGAGCGGGGGGGCTCCAAGAGACCCAGTACTTC,CASSLGAGGLQETQYF
13,few,TRBV25-1,TRBJ2-3,NA,TGTGCCAGCAGTGAGGGCTATTCAGATACGCAGTATTTT,CASSEGYSDTQYF